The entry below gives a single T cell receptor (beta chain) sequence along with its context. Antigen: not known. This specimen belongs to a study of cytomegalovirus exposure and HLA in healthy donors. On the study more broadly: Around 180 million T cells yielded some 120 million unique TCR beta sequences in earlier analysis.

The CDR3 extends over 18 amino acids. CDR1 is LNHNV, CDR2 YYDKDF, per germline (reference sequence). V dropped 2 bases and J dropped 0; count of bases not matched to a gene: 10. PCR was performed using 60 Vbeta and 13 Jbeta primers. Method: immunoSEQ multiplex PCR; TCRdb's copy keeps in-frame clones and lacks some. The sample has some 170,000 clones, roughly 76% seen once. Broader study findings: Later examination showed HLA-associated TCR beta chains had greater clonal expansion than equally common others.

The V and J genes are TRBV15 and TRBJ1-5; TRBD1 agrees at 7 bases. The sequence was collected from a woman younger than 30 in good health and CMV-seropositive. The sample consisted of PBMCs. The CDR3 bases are TGTGCCACCAGCAGAACCGGGACAGCCTCGTATAGCAATCAGCCCCAGCATTTT. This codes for CATSRTGTASYSNQPQHF.